Shown below are 14 T cell receptor beta chains from a single sample sequenced in a study of Graves' ophthalmopathy and Graves' hyperthyroidism. RNA transcripts were the template, and TCR beta CDR3 regions were amplified from them. HTBI primers were used in a first-round RT-PCR, which preceded a second-round multiplex PCR. MiXCR was run by TCRdb on the multiplex PCR reads, yielding one entry per CDR3 protein. This sample has fewer than 400,000 distinct CDR3 sequences; around 16% occur once, and the top ten carry around 1.6%. The specimen was peripheral blood. The receptor source for this set is a woman under 30 with Graves' ophthalmopathy.

There are many counts of this clonotype. This chain connects TRBV30 to TRBJ1-1, with D unresolved. V shed 3 bases and J shed 0 bases, with 11 bases lying between them. The CDR3 has 14 amino acids. Germline CDR1 GTSNPN, CDR2 SVGIG (reference sequence). In DNA form, the CDR3 reads TGTGCCTGGAGCCCGGTTCGGATGAACACTGAAGCTTTCTTT. It encodes CAWSPVRMNTEAFF.

This clonotype was found many times. The chain uses TRBV30 and TRBJ2-2, with 8 bases fitting TRBD1. V dropped 4 bases and J dropped 6; count of bases not matched to a gene: 7. The germline V gene encodes CDR1 GTSNPN and CDR2 SVGIG (reference sequence). The CDR3 consists of 14 residues. In DNA form, the CDR3 reads TGTGCCTGGATGCGGCAGGGGGCCCCCGGGGAGCTGTTTTTT. It encodes CAWMRQGAPGELFF.

This clonotype was seen many times. The CDR3 nucleotides are TGCGCCAGCAGCTTGGACAGCCTACTCTACGAGCAGTACTTC. It yields the protein CASSLDSLLYEQYF. This chain uses TRBV5-1 with TRBJ2-7; D is undetermined. The CDR3 consists of 14 residues. CDR1 and CDR2 (germline): SGHRS, YFSETQ. The V end was cut by 0 bases, the J end by 3 bases, with 10 bases between. The variable domain in full, with the rest retrieved from reference TRBV5-1 and TRBJ2-7, is KAGVTQTPRYLIKTRGQQVTLSCSPISGHRSVSWYQQTPGQGLQFLFEYFSETQRNKGNFPGRFSGRQFSNSRSEMNVSTLELGDSALYLCASSLDSLLYEQYFGPGTRLTVT.

This clonotype has at least ten counts. The V and J genes are TRBV19 and TRBJ2-7; 8 bases are a match to TRBD1. Germline V lookup: CDR1 LNHDA, CDR2 SQIVND (reference sequence). The CDR3 is made up of 15 amino acids. V dropped 5 bases and J dropped 2; count of bases not matched to a gene: 8. The CDR3 here is CASSAHRDRTYEQYF. The CDR3 nucleotides read TGTGCCAGTAGTGCACACCGGGACAGGACCTACGAGCAGTACTTC.

At least ten counts were recorded for this clonotype. The rearrangement joins TRBV28 to TRBJ1-6; possibly TRBD1 for D (5 bases). Germline CDR1 and CDR2: MDHEN and SYDVKM. The CDR3 is made up of 13 amino acids. V lost 8 bases and J 9 bases, leaving 14 bases between the germline ends. The CDR3, as DNA: TGTGCCAGCCAGGGCCAGCGAATTTCACCCCTCCACTTT. It encodes CASQGQRISPLHF.

This clonotype has ten or more counts. The V and J genes are TRBV6-1 and TRBJ1-1; D is perhaps TRBD1 (5 bases). Germline CDR1 is MNHNS and CDR2 is SASEGT. The CDR3 is 14 amino acids. With 6 bases removed from V and 0 bases from J, the gap between germline ends came to 11 bases. CDR3 protein: CASRLGTVNTEAFF. The CDR3, as DNA: TGTGCCAGCAGACTAGGGACGGTGAACACTGAAGCTTTCTTT.

The rearrangement joins TRBV30 to TRBJ2-5, with 10 bases fitting TRBD2. This CDR3 comprises 13 residues. The germline gives CDR1 GTSNPN, CDR2 SVGIG (reference sequence). V shed 6 bases, J shed 6 bases, and the junction held 7 bases outside the gene matches. Here the CDR3 reads CACSPSGRKTQYF. Written as DNA, the CDR3 is TGTGCCTGTTCTCCTAGCGGGAGAAAGACCCAGTACTTC.

This clonotype has ten or more counts. The J gene is TRBJ2-7, the V gene TRBV28, with TRBD2 matching 7 bases. The trim removed 6 bases at V and 10 bases at J, leaving 15 bases unmatched. CDR3 size: 14 residues. Looked up from germline, CDR1 is MDHEN and CDR2 is SYDVKM. DNA of the CDR3: TGTGCCAGCAGGTTACAGGCAGCGGGACCTCTTCAGTACTTC. Translated, it gives CASRLQAAGPLQYF.

This clonotype was seen many times. This chain's CDR3 is CASKVPTYEQYF. The CDR3 coding sequence is TGTGCCAGCAAGGTGCCCACCTACGAGCAGTACTTC. The rearrangement uses TRBV25-1 and TRBJ2-7, with D unclear. Between the trimmed V and J ends, which lost 7 bases and 2 bases, there was a span of 9 bases. This CDR3 contains 12 residues. Germline CDR1 reads MGHDK; CDR2 reads SYGVNS.

Many counts were recorded for this clonotype. The chain is built from TRBV30 and TRBJ2-7; TRBD1 is a possible D gene (6 bases). The germline V gene has CDR1 GTSNPN and CDR2 SVGIG (reference sequence). V was trimmed by 3 bases and J by 6 bases, leaving 9 bases between them. This CDR3 has 11 residues. As DNA, the CDR3 is TGTGCCTGGAGCGGGGACATCGAGCAGTACTTC. This gives the protein CAWSGDIEQYF.

This clonotype has a count of ten or more. This chain's CDR3 is CASSPVGGRELFF. CDR3 bases: TGTGCCAGCAGTCCGGTGGGAGGGCGAGAGCTGTTTTTT. V gene TRBV27 combines with J gene TRBJ2-2, with TRBD2 matching over 7 bases. This CDR3 contains 13 residues. V lost 5 bases to trimming and J lost 11 bases; unmatched junction nucleotides: 8. From germline, CDR1 is MNHEY and CDR2 SMNVEV (reference sequence).

This clonotype was counted at least ten times. The chain employs TRBV7-2 and TRBJ2-2; 7 bases map to TRBD1. From germline, CDR1 is SGHTA and CDR2 FQGNSA. CDR3 size: 16 residues. V lost 2 bases to trimming and J lost 0 bases; unmatched junction nucleotides: 3. The CDR3 loop reads CASSLFGQANTGELFF. The CDR3 DNA reads as TGTGCCAGCAGCTTATTTGGACAGGCGAACACCGGGGAGCTGTTTTTT.

The sample holds many counts of this clonotype. The rearrangement uses TRBV10-3 and TRBJ1-5; D possibly corresponds to TRBD1 (6 bases). The CDR3 runs 15 residues. Germline CDR1 ENHRY, CDR2 SYGVKD. V lost 5 bases, J lost 3 bases, and 14 bases lay in between. The CDR3 sequence is CAISPQGPANQPQHF. In DNA, the CDR3 is TGTGCCATCAGTCCACAGGGCCCAGCCAATCAGCCCCAGCATTTT.

This clonotype was found many times. This sequence joins TRBV28 and TRBJ1-1; TRBD1 might be the D (5 bases). Germline CDR1 is MDHEN and CDR2 is SYDVKM. V was pared by 6 bases and J by 4 bases, with 15 bases between. CDR3 length equals 14 residues. CDR3 DNA: TGTGCCAGCAGACGTCTTGCGGGGCCCACTGAAGCTTTCTTT. Its protein product is CASRRLAGPTEAFF.